Each of the 12 T cell receptor beta chains below was sequenced from the same sample in a study of T cell changes during pregnancy in multiple sclerosis. Sequenced by immunoSEQ multiplex PCR; TCRdb stores in-frame clones only, minus some. Here the sample spans tens of thousands of clones, more than 85% being singletons. Specimen: CD8+ T cells from peripheral blood mononuclear cells, collected after pregnancy. Source of these receptors: a female donor with multiple sclerosis, enrolled in a pregnancy study.

The V and J genes are TRBV9 and TRBJ2-1; no firm D call. Germline CDR1 SGDLS, CDR2 YYNGEE. Trimming removed 4 bases at V and 10 bases at J, with 12 bases between. The CDR3 loop spans 12 amino acids. CDR3 region: CASSFQNEEQFF. The CDR3 region has the DNA TGTGCCAGCAGCTTCCAAAATGAGGAGCAGTTCTTC.

The rearrangement uses TRBV28 and TRBJ1-1; TRBD1 might be the D (6 bases). Germline CDR1 MDHEN, CDR2 SYDVKM. The CDR3 loop spans 17 amino acids. Trimming left V 2 bases short and J 1 base short, with 17 bases between. The CDR3 DNA follows: TGTGCCAGCAGTTTAGACATGATCGGCAGGGGGAACACTGAAGCTTTCTTT. It is translated as CASSLDMIGRGNTEAFF. The whole variable domain, filled in from reference TRBV28 and TRBJ1-1, reads DVKVTQSSRYLVKRTGEKVFLECVQDMDHENMFWYRQDPGLGLRLIYFSYDVKMKEKGDIPEGYSVSREKKERFSLILESASTNQTSMYLCASSLDMIGRGNTEAFFGQGTRLTVV.

The V and J genes are TRBV27 and TRBJ2-2; 11 bases align to TRBD1. The CDR3 has 17 amino acids. From germline, CDR1 is MNHEY and CDR2 SMNVEV (reference sequence). V lost 3 bases and J lost 4; bases outside the gene matches: 7. The CDR3 here is CASSFNPGQGVTGELFF. The DNA of the CDR3 is TGTGCCAGCAGTTTCAACCCGGGACAGGGGGTCACCGGGGAGCTGTTTTTT.

The V and J genes are TRBV6-1 and TRBJ2-7; a weak D match, TRBD2 (5 bases). Germline assignment: CDR1 MNHNS and CDR2 SASEGT. The CDR3 consists of 13 residues. V was cut by 11 bases and J by 3 bases, with 17 bases left in between. CDR3 sequence: CAAERERFYEQYF. CDR3 coding DNA: TGTGCCGCTGAGAGAGAGCGGTTCTACGAGCAGTACTTC.

This sequence joins TRBV7-9 and TRBJ2-5; 12 bases fit TRBD2. The trim removed 3 bases at V and 5 bases at J, leaving 1 base unmatched. The germline CDR1 and CDR2 sequences are SEHNR and FQNEAQ (reference sequence). CDR3 size: 14 residues. The CDR3 loop is CASSFGTSGETQYF. CDR3 DNA: TGTGCCAGCAGCTTTGGGACTAGCGGGGAGACCCAGTACTTC.

CDR3 residues: CASSSGRGPPEYF. The CDR3 coding sequence is TGTGCCAGCAGCTCCGGTCGAGGGCCCCCGGAGTATTTT. The V and J genes are TRBV7-6 and TRBJ2-3; maybe TRBD2 (5 bases). Trimming pared 4 bases from V and 13 bases from J, leaving 18 bases between. The CDR3 is made up of 13 amino acids. Per the germline V gene, CDR1 is SGHVS and CDR2 is FNYEAQ.

The rearrangement uses TRBV20-1 and TRBJ2-7; D might be TRBD2 (5 bases). From germline, CDR1 is DFQATT and CDR2 SNEGSKA (reference sequence). V dropped 3 bases and J dropped 4 bases, with 7 bases sitting between them. This CDR3 region has 11 residues. CDR3 amino acids: CSARSGYEQYF. CDR3 nucleotide sequence: TGCAGTGCTAGGAGCGGTTACGAGCAGTACTTC.

This rearrangement joins TRBV10-3 to TRBJ1-2; D is undetermined. The CDR3 extends over 12 amino acids. Trimming cost V 7 bases and J 4 bases, with 10 bases left between them. Germline values: CDR1 ENHRY, CDR2 SYGVKD. The CDR3 region is CAIKLGGYGYTF. The CDR3 DNA reads as TGTGCCATCAAACTTGGTGGCTATGGCTACACCTTC.

The V and J genes are TRBV6-6 and TRBJ1-1; 9 nucleotides line up with TRBD1. V lost 7 bases to trimming and J lost 4 bases; unmatched junction nucleotides: 7. The germline V gene encodes CDR1 MNHNY and CDR2 SVGAGI (reference sequence). This CDR3 has 14 amino acids. CDR3 in amino acids: CASNLNRGRTEAFF. The CDR3 DNA reads as TGTGCCAGCAACCTGAACAGGGGGCGCACTGAAGCTTTCTTT.

This clone is a singleton in its sample. The chain couples TRBV19 to TRBJ2-1; a possible D gene is TRBD2 (6 bases). The V end was cut by 6 bases, the J end by 7 bases, with 25 bases between. Per germline, CDR1 LNHDA and CDR2 SQIVND (reference sequence). This CDR3 has 17 amino acids. The CDR3 coding sequence is TGTGCCAGTAGAATCGCCTTGGGGGGAGTCCGAGGGAATGAGCAGTTCTTC. Encoded protein: CASRIALGGVRGNEQFF.

The J gene is TRBJ2-3, the V gene TRBV6-5; perhaps TRBD1 as D (6 bases). CDR3 length: 15 residues. Germline CDR1 reads MNHEY; CDR2 reads SVGAGI. Trimming took 6 bases from V and 6 from J, leaving 19 bases between them. The CDR3 DNA follows: TGTGCCAGCAGAAATCATGGACAGCCGATGGATACGCAGTATTTT. It codes for CASRNHGQPMDTQYF.

A few counts support this clone. CDR3 nucleotides: TGTGCCAGCAGTTGGGGACTAGCGGAAGAGACCCAGTACTTC. Protein product: CASSWGLAEETQYF. The J gene is TRBJ2-5, the V gene TRBV7-8; 11 bases are a match to TRBD2. The length of the CDR3 is 14 residues. V dropped 6 bases and J dropped 3; count of bases not matched to a gene: 3. CDR1 is SGHVS and CDR2 is FQNEAQ in the germline V gene.